The entry below describes one TCR beta chain. Its antigen is not identified. Germline lookup yields CDR1 SGHRS and CDR2 YFSETQ. Trimming took 7 bases from V and 2 from J; bases not matched to a gene: 5. CDR3 size: 14 residues. These data belong to a study of long-term antiretroviral therapy in people with HIV. immunoSEQ v3.0 was run at survey level. TCRdb keeps only in-frame clones here, not all; method: immunoSEQ multiplex PCR. The table records about 11,000 clones, roughly four fifths of them present only once. Study-wide findings and caveats: Among HIV repertoires, CDR3 length ranges were narrower than those of controls.

The sequencing here drew on unsorted PBMCs, taken around 7.2 years after starting antiretroviral therapy. This rearrangement joins TRBV5-1 to TRBJ2-3; 9 positions agree with TRBD2. The TCR originated in a man in his fifties or sixties with HIV. The CDR3 DNA follows: TGCGCCAGCTCGAGACTAGCGGTCACAGATACGCAGTATTTT. Translated, it gives CASSRLAVTDTQYF. Drawing the rest from reference TRBV5-1 and TRBJ2-3, the complete variable domain is KAGVTQTPRYLIKTRGQQVTLSCSPISGHRSVSWYQQTPGQGLQFLFEYFSETQRNKGNFPGRFSGRQFSNSRSEMNVSTLELGDSALYLCASSRLAVTDTQYFGPGTRLTVL.